This is a list of T cell receptor beta chains from one sample in a study of technical replicates of blood from four donors. Profiled with immunoSEQ multiplex PCR; TCRdb holds only in-frame clones, not every one. This table holds about 63,000 clones, 85% to 90% found once. The specimen sequenced was PBMCs. Receptors were obtained from a human donor in good health. Some clones in this sample may be carry-over from other donors' samples. Each CDR3 is given with its conserved first and last residue. A D gene is named only where the DNA matches it firmly. The size entry is marked missing in some rows and otherwise reads once, few, many or a size class.

CDR3,DNA,D,size,V,J
CFQGASREAFF,TGTTTCCAGGGGGCTTCCCGTGAGGCTTTCTTT,TRBD1,.,TRBV19,TRBJ1-1
CASSLGLNNEQFF,TGTGCCAGCAGCTTAGGACTCAACAATGAGCAGTTCTTC,.,.,TRBV7-9,TRBJ2-1
CASSPPERTTAGELFF,TGTGCCAGCTCACCACCGGAACGGACAACAGCCGGGGAGCTGTTTTTT,.,.,TRBV18,TRBJ2-2
CASSHRLQGTYEQYF,TGCGCCAGCAGCCACAGATTACAGGGGACCTACGAGCAGTACTTC,TRBD1,.,TRBV4-3,TRBJ2-7
CASSLETGSSGNTIYF,TGCGCCAGCAGCTTGGAGACAGGGAGCTCTGGAAACACCATATATTTT,TRBD1,.,TRBV5-1,TRBJ1-3
CAWNLGLAGNTGELFF,TGTGCCTGGAACCTAGGACTAGCGGGGAACACCGGGGAGCTGTTTTTT,TRBD2,.,TRBV30,TRBJ2-2
CASSFHGSQETQYF,TGTGCCAGCAGTTTTCATGGCAGCCAAGAGACCCAGTACTTC,.,.,TRBV28,TRBJ2-5
CASSSNTEAFF,TGTGCCAGCAGTTCTAACACTGAAGCTTTCTTT,.,.,TRBV28,TRBJ1-1
CASSYSRSGTEAFF,TGTGCCAGCAGTTACTCGAGGTCGGGCACTGAAGCTTTCTTT,.,once,TRBV6-5,TRBJ1-1
CASSFGTGVSEQYF,TGTGCCAGCAGCTTTGGGACAGGGGTTTCCGAGCAGTACTTC,TRBD1,.,TRBV11-2,TRBJ2-7
CASGTKGLGTDTQYF,TGTGCTAGTGGAACCAAGGGGCTCGGCACAGATACGCAGTATTTT,.,.,TRBV12-5,TRBJ2-3
CASSLIFPTDREKLFF,TGCGCCAGCAGCTTGATTTTTCCGACAGATAGGGAAAAACTGTTTTTT,.,.,TRBV5-1,TRBJ1-4
CASSEQGSYNEQFF,TGTGCCAGCAGTGAACAGGGGTCCTACAATGAGCAGTTCTTC,.,.,TRBV6-1,TRBJ2-1
CASSQSPLGGVLTGELFF,TGCGCCAGCAGCCAATCCCCCCTGGGGGGGGTACTCACCGGGGAGCTGTTTTTT,TRBD2,.,TRBV4-3,TRBJ2-2
CASSQWQANYGYTF,TGCGCCAGCAGCCAGTGGCAGGCTAACTATGGCTACACCTTC,.,.,TRBV4-1,TRBJ1-2
CSVAGQGLDEQFF,TGCAGCGTTGCCGGGCAGGGGCTCGATGAGCAGTTCTTC,.,.,TRBV29-1,TRBJ2-1
CASGPGGWTEAFF,TGTGCTAGTGGCCCAGGGGGCTGGACTGAAGCTTTCTTT,TRBD1,.,TRBV12-5,TRBJ1-1
CASVAEGYNEQFF,TGTGCCAGCGTAGCTGAAGGTTACAATGAGCAGTTCTTC,.,.,TRBV6-6,TRBJ2-1
CASSLFSGNEQYF,TGTGCCAGCAGCTTATTTTCAGGGAACGAGCAGTACTTC,.,.,TRBV7-8,TRBJ2-7
CASSPQVAGTSETQYF,TGTGCCAGCTCACCACAGGTAGCGGGGACTTCTGAGACCCAGTACTTC,TRBD2,.,TRBV18,TRBJ2-5
CASSLIGGDYEQYF,TGTGCCAGCAGTTTAATAGGGGGCGACTACGAGCAGTACTTC,TRBD1,.,TRBV27,TRBJ2-7
CASSLYGIQGMNTGELFF,TGCGCCAGCAGCTTGTATGGGATACAGGGCATGAACACCGGGGAGCTGTTTTTT,.,.,TRBV5-1,TRBJ2-2
CASSVRSGASSGEQYF,TGTGCCAGCAGCGTCCGAAGTGGAGCGTCGTCGGGCGAGCAGTACTTC,.,.,TRBV9,TRBJ2-7
CASSLGQGLGTEAFF,TGTGCCAGCAGCTTAGGGCAGGGTCTGGGCACTGAAGCTTTCTTT,.,.,TRBV7-6,TRBJ1-1
CAISESRLADPETQYF,TGTGCCATCAGTGAGTCCAGGCTAGCGGACCCAGAGACCCAGTACTTC,TRBD2,.,TRBV10-3,TRBJ2-5
CAWSVRTGRPGELFF,TGTGCCTGGAGTGTACGAACAGGGAGACCCGGGGAGCTGTTTTTT,.,.,TRBV30,TRBJ2-2
CATRRGGGTDTQYF,TGTGCCACCAGGAGAGGGGGCGGCACAGATACGCAGTATTTT,TRBD1,.,TRBV15,TRBJ2-3
CASSPGRNTEAFF,TGTGCCAGCAGCCCCGGGAGGAACACTGAAGCTTTCTTT,.,.,TRBV7-3,TRBJ1-1
CASSFLGGGNTQYF,TGTGCCAGCAGTTTTTTAGGGGGCGGAAATACGCAGTATTTT,TRBD1,.,TRBV27,TRBJ2-3
CASSFASGGTDTQYF,TGTGCCAGCAGCTTTGCTAGCGGGGGCACAGATACGCAGTATTTT,.,few,TRBV12-1,TRBJ2-3
CASSIRTSGSGTYEQYF,TGTGCCAGCAGCATAAGAACTTCGGGTAGCGGGACCTACGAGCAGTACTTC,TRBD2,.,TRBV7-2,TRBJ2-7
CASSQGGLAGQETQYF,TGCGCCAGCAGCCAGGGGGGACTAGCGGGGCAAGAGACCCAGTACTTC,TRBD2,.,TRBV5-1,TRBJ2-5
CASSSKRGGLVDTQYF,TGTGCCAGCAGCTCGAAACGGGGGGGCCTAGTAGATACGCAGTATTTT,TRBD2,.,TRBV5-4,TRBJ2-3
CASSLQGGGIGANVLTF,TGTGCCAGCAGCTTGCAAGGGGGCGGTATCGGGGCCAACGTCCTGACTTTC,TRBD1,.,TRBV5-4,TRBJ2-6
CASPARDTLYSNQPQHF,TGCGCCAGCCCCGCCCGGGACACCCTTTATAGCAATCAGCCCCAGCATTTT,.,.,TRBV10-1,TRBJ1-5
CASSQGPTGGSNQPQHF,TGCGCCAGCAGCCAAGGACCGACAGGGGGGTCCAATCAGCCCCAGCATTTT,TRBD1,few,TRBV4-1,TRBJ1-5
CASSTSDRGRGDTQYF,TGTGCCAGTAGTACATCGGACAGGGGGCGCGGAGATACGCAGTATTTT,TRBD1,.,TRBV19,TRBJ2-3
CASSIRENTEAFF,TGTGCCAGTAGTATCCGGGAGAACACTGAAGCTTTCTTT,.,few,TRBV19,TRBJ1-1
CASSLGYAYEQYF,TGTGCCAGCAGCCTAGGGTATGCCTACGAGCAGTACTTC,.,.,TRBV13,TRBJ2-7
CASSQEGRSGNTIYF,TGCGCCAGCAGCCAAGAGGGCAGGTCTGGAAACACCATATATTTT,.,.,TRBV4-1,TRBJ1-3
CASSQNRGVSGNTIYF,TGTGCCAGCAGCCAAAACAGGGGTGTCTCTGGAAACACCATATATTTT,TRBD1,.,TRBV4-2,TRBJ1-3
CASSQDTRGGYGYTF,TGCGCCAGCAGCCAAGATACCCGGGGTGGCTATGGCTACACCTTC,.,.,TRBV4-3,TRBJ1-2
CASTAGWNTF,TGTGCCAGTACTGCAGGGTGGAACACCTTC,.,.,TRBV19,TRBJ1-2
CASSQDGAGGGSPLHF,TGCGCCAGCAGCCAAGATGGGGCCGGCGGCGGTTCACCCCTCCACTTT,.,.,TRBV4-1,TRBJ1-6
CASSYDSYLSTDTQYF,TGTGCCAGCAGCTATGACAGCTACCTTAGCACAGATACGCAGTATTTT,.,.,TRBV5-6,TRBJ2-3
CASSLAGTYEQYF,TGTGCCAGCAGCTTAGCTGGCACCTACGAGCAGTACTTC,.,.,TRBV7-8,TRBJ2-7
CASSDRGSRNSPLHF,TGTGCCAGTAGTGACAGGGGGTCTCGTAATTCACCCCTCCACTTT,TRBD1,.,TRBV19,TRBJ1-6
CASSLGEELTYEQYF,TGTGCCAGCAGCTTAGGCGAAGAGTTAACCTACGAGCAGTACTTC,.,.,TRBV7-8,TRBJ2-7
CASSPPEGRFPYGYTF,TGTGCCAGCAGCCCACCTGAAGGCAGGTTCCCTTATGGCTACACCTTC,.,.,TRBV7-9,TRBJ1-2
CASSLDREAPYEQYF,TGTGCCAGCAGCTTAGACCGCGAGGCTCCCTACGAGCAGTACTTC,.,.,TRBV11-1,TRBJ2-7